These 31 T cell receptor beta chains originate from one sample sequenced in a study of cytomegalovirus exposure and HLA in healthy donors. Assay: immunoSEQ multiplex PCR; the TCRdb copy retains only in-frame clones and omits some. The data show about 65,000 clones, approximately 94% seen once. Material for sequencing was PBMCs. The receptors were gathered from a young man in good health and CMV-seropositive.

The chain employs TRBV6-6 and TRBJ2-7, with D perhaps matching TRBD2 (6 bases). V lost 2 bases to trimming and J lost 0 bases, with 8 bases between them. The V gene's germline CDR1 is MNHNY and CDR2 SVGAGI (reference sequence). This CDR3 has 14 residues. In DNA, the CDR3 is TGTGCCAGCAGTTACCTCGGGGGCTCCTACGAGCAGTACTTC. It translates to CASSYLGGSYEQYF.

The rearrangement joins TRBV5-5 to TRBJ2-7; TRBD1 matches 7 bases. J was trimmed by 0 bases and V by 0 bases; bases with no gene match: 3. Germline V gives CDR1 SGHKS, CDR2 YYEKEE (reference sequence). There are 15 residues in the CDR3. This chain's CDR3 is CASSLVGGDSYEQYF. CDR3 nucleotide sequence: TGTGCCAGCAGCTTGGTAGGGGGCGACTCCTACGAGCAGTACTTC. The complete variable domain, with remaining parts taken from reference TRBV5-5 and TRBJ2-7, reads DAGVTQSPTHLIKTRGQQVTLRCSPISGHKSVSWYQQVLGQGPQFIFQYYEKEERGRGNFPDRFSARQFPNYSSELNVNALLLGDSALYLCASSLVGGDSYEQYFGPGTRLTVT.

The chain joins TRBV6-5 to TRBJ2-1, with D unclear. This CDR3 comprises 15 residues. Trimming pared 0 bases from V and 5 bases from J, leaving 11 bases between. CDR1 and CDR2 from the germline V gene are MNHEY and SVGAGI. CDR3 sequence reads: CASSYSWLQNNEQFF. CDR3 bases: TGTGCCAGCAGTTACTCGTGGCTCCAAAACAATGAGCAGTTCTTC.

This CDR3 is CAWMAEFYEQYF. The CDR3 DNA is TGTGCCTGGATGGCGGAGTTCTACGAGCAGTACTTC. The rearrangement joins TRBV30 to TRBJ2-7; D is ambiguous. Trimming took off 4 bases at V and 3 bases at J, with 10 bases between the two ends. Germline CDR1 and CDR2: GTSNPN and SVGIG (reference sequence). This CDR3 contains 12 residues.

J is TRBJ2-5 and V is TRBV29-1; 14 bases are shared with TRBD2. This CDR3 has 17 residues. CDR1 and CDR2 (germline): SQVTM, ANQGSEA. V was pared by 2 bases and J by 5 bases, with 10 bases of the junction left unmatched. Written as DNA, the CDR3 is TGCAGCGTTGAACCCTTTCTGCGGACTAGCGGGGGGGAGACCCAGTACTTC. It is translated as CSVEPFLRTSGGETQYF. Filled out from reference TRBV29-1 and TRBJ2-5, the complete variable domain reads SAVISQKPSRDICQRGTSLTIQCQVDSQVTMMFWYRQQPGQSLTLIATANQGSEATYESGFVIDKFPISRPNLTFSTLTVSNMSPEDSSIYLCSVEPFLRTSGGETQYFGPGTRLLVL.

This sequence joins TRBV2 and TRBJ2-3, with 7 bases aligning to TRBD2. V was clipped by 3 bases and J by 2 bases; unmatched bases: 8. The CDR3 consists of 16 residues. Germline V CDR1 and CDR2: SNHLY, FYNNEI. Written as DNA, the CDR3 is TGTGCCAGCAGTGATGGGCTAGCGGTCTTCACAGATACGCAGTATTTT. Translation: CASSDGLAVFTDTQYF.

The rearrangement links TRBV30 to TRBJ2-3; D is unclear. The CDR3 extends over 18 amino acids. V was cut by 0 bases and J by 2 bases, with 21 bases left in between. CDR1 and CDR2 from the germline V gene are GTSNPN and SVGIG (reference sequence). CDR3 nucleotides: TGTGCCTGGAGTGTATTCGGCAGCAGCGACGGTGACACAGATACGCAGTATTTT. Translation gives CAWSVFGSSDGDTDTQYF. The full variable domain, with the rest looked up from reference TRBV30 and TRBJ2-3, is SQTIHQWPATLVQPVGSPLSLECTVEGTSNPNLYWYRQAAGRGLQLLFYSVGIGQISSEVPQNLSASRPQDRQFILSSKKLLLSDSGFYLCAWSVFGSSDGDTDTQYFGPGTRLTVL.

The chain carries TRBV6-1 and TRBJ2-1; D possibly corresponds to TRBD2 (7 bases). V lost 6 bases, J lost 3 bases, and 15 bases lay in between. The CDR3 is made up of 15 amino acids. Germline V gene data show CDR1 as MNHNS and CDR2 as SASEGT. The CDR3 loop is CASRGGATFYNEQFF. In DNA form, the CDR3 reads TGTGCCAGCAGAGGGGGGGCAACGTTCTACAATGAGCAGTTCTTC.

This chain joins TRBV11-3 and TRBJ2-7; 9 bases map to TRBD1. Losses at the gene ends were 5 bases for V and 1 base for J; bases not matched to a gene: 6. The CDR3 spans 15 residues. Germline-derived CDR1 and CDR2 are SGHNT and YENEEA. The CDR3 nucleotides are TGTGCCAGCAGCCCCCAGGGACAGGGATCCTACGAGCAGTACTTC. Its protein product is CASSPQGQGSYEQYF.

The CDR3 is CASSPPSGRPYEQYF. DNA for the CDR3: TGTGCCAGCAGTCCACCGAGCGGGAGACCCTACGAGCAGTACTTC. The rearrangement joins TRBV28 to TRBJ2-7, with 8 nucleotides matching TRBD2. Germline V CDR1 and CDR2: MDHEN, SYDVKM. The CDR3 totals 15 residues. Trimming removed 5 bases from V and 2 bases from J; junction bases left unmatched: 8.

V usage is TRBV15 and J usage is TRBJ2-7, with a weak D call TRBD2 (5 bases). This CDR3 has 15 amino acids. Germline CDR1 LNHNV, CDR2 YYDKDF (reference sequence). Between the trimmed V and J ends, which lost 0 bases and 2 bases, there was a span of 11 bases. CDR3 nucleotide sequence: TGTGCCACCAGCAGAGAACAAGGACTGGCCTACGAGCAGTACTTC. Residues: CATSREQGLAYEQYF. Using reference TRBV15 and TRBJ2-7 for the parts outside the CDR3, the full variable domain is DAMVIQNPRYQVTQFGKPVTLSCSQTLNHNVMYWYQQKSSQAPKLLFHYYDKDFNNEADTPDNFQSRRPNTSFCFLDIRSPGLGDTAMYLCATSREQGLAYEQYFGPGTRLTVT.

This chain joins TRBV5-8 and TRBJ2-5; D possibly corresponds to TRBD1 (6 bases). CDR3 size: 12 residues. Germline CDR1 SGHTS, CDR2 YDEGEE. The ends were cut back, 9 bases at V and 5 bases at J, with 14 bases in the middle. CDR3 sequence reads: CATRRQVETQYF. CDR3 DNA sequence: TGTGCCACCCGTAGACAGGTTGAGACCCAGTACTTC.

In regard to this clone: The same CDR3 is also encoded by other DNA sequences in this sample. V gene TRBV5-1 combines with J gene TRBJ2-1; maybe TRBD1 (6 bases). V lost 0 bases to trimming and J lost 1 base, with 8 bases between them. CDR1 and CDR2 from the germline V gene are SGHRS and YFSETQ. The CDR3 runs 15 residues. The CDR3 spells CASSLGTGSYNEQFF. The CDR3 nucleotides are TGCGCCAGCAGCTTGGGTACAGGGTCCTACAATGAGCAGTTCTTC.

This chain connects TRBV9 to TRBJ2-1; 11 bases fit TRBD2. J lost 3 bases, V lost 3 bases, and 2 bases had no gene match. CDR1 is SGDLS and CDR2 is YYNGEE in the germline V gene. The CDR3 runs 15 residues. The CDR3 coding sequence is TGTGCCAGCAGCGGCGGACTAGCGGGCTACAATGAGCAGTTCTTC. Translating it yields CASSGGLAGYNEQFF.

This sequence joins TRBV7-2 and TRBJ2-1, with 7 bases identical to TRBD2. Germline V lookup: CDR1 SGHTA, CDR2 FQGNSA. The CDR3 is 15 amino acids. V gave up 4 bases and J gave up 9 bases; unmatched junction bases: 12. The CDR3 loop reads CASSSWTSSSGEQFF. The CDR3, as DNA: TGTGCCAGCAGCTCCTGGACTAGTTCCTCCGGTGAGCAGTTCTTC.

J is TRBJ1-4 and V is TRBV5-1; possible D gene TRBD1, 6 bases. Per the germline V gene, CDR1 is SGHRS and CDR2 is YFSETQ. Trimming stripped 1 base from V and 5 bases from J, with 9 bases between. CDR3 length equals 14 residues. The CDR3 nucleotides read TGCGCCAGCAGCTTGCCAGGGGCGAATGAAAAACTGTTTTTT. Encoded protein: CASSLPGANEKLFF.

The V and J genes are TRBV25-1 and TRBJ1-6, with D uncertain. The CDR3 covers 13 residues. V was cut by 6 bases and J by 7 bases, with 10 bases left in between. The germline gives CDR1 MGHDK, CDR2 SYGVNS. The CDR3 region is CASSVSGNSPLHF. The CDR3 coding sequence is TGTGCCAGCAGCGTGTCGGGAAATTCACCCCTCCACTTT.

This chain joins TRBV4-1 and TRBJ1-2; no firm D call. The CDR3 runs to 14 residues. In germline, CDR1 is MGHRA, CDR2 YSYEKL. V lost 11 bases and J lost 3, with 19 bases in between. The CDR3 nucleotides are TGCGCCCCGACCCACTTTAGGCGGCACTATGGCTACACCTTC. It specifies CAPTHFRRHYGYTF.

This chain uses TRBV7-9 with TRBJ2-7; D perhaps matches TRBD1 (6 bases). The CDR3 sequence is 13 residues long. From germline, CDR1 is SEHNR and CDR2 FQNEAQ (reference sequence). The germline V and J ends were trimmed by 3 bases and 4 bases, with 10 bases remaining between them. The CDR3, as DNA: TGTGCCAGCAGCTTCGAAAGGGGGTACGAGCAGTACTTC. Protein product: CASSFERGYEQYF.

This chain links TRBV9 with TRBJ2-3; 12 positions match TRBD2. With V trimmed by 4 bases and J by 5 bases, 8 bases remained unmatched. CDR1 is SGDLS and CDR2 is YYNGEE in the germline V gene. The CDR3 is 16 amino acids. CDR3: CASSTLAGGPGDTQYF. DNA of the CDR3: TGTGCCAGCAGCACCCTAGCGGGGGGGCCGGGAGATACGCAGTATTTT. The full variable domain, with the rest looked up from reference TRBV9 and TRBJ2-3, is DSGVTQTPKHLITATGQRVTLRCSPRSGDLSVYWYQQSLDQGLQFLIQYYNGEERAKGNILERFSAQQFPDLHSELNLSSLELGDSALYFCASSTLAGGPGDTQYFGPGTRLTVL.

The genes are TRBV7-8 and TRBJ2-2; unclear D gene. The CDR3 length is 17 residues. Trimming shortened V by 1 base and J by 0 bases, and 12 bases separated the two germline ends. CDR1 and CDR2 (germline): SGHVS, FQNEAQ. The CDR3 region is CASSLVRLVTNTGELFF. The CDR3 nucleotides are TGTGCCAGCAGCTTAGTCCGTCTAGTAACGAACACCGGGGAGCTGTTTTTT.

The chain links TRBV9 to TRBJ2-7; TRBD1 is a possible D gene (6 bases). This CDR3 spans 13 amino acids. Trimming took off 3 bases at V and 2 bases at J, with 9 bases between the two ends. Germline V gene data show CDR1 as SGDLS and CDR2 as YYNGEE. The CDR3 region is CASSADSTYEQYF. CDR3 in DNA: TGTGCCAGCAGCGCGGACAGTACCTACGAGCAGTACTTC.

The chain couples TRBV4-1 to TRBJ2-5; 10 bases align to TRBD2. Unmatched junction bases numbered 9, after V lost 0 bases and J lost 5 bases. The V gene's germline CDR1 is MGHRA and CDR2 YSYEKL. The CDR3 covers 17 residues. The CDR3 loop is CASSQDLASGSLETQYF. The CDR3 coding sequence is TGCGCCAGCAGCCAAGATCTGGCTAGCGGGAGTTTGGAGACCCAGTACTTC.

The gene calls are TRBV6-1 and TRBJ2-5; tentatively, D is TRBD2 (5 bases). CDR3 length: 15 residues. V was shortened by 3 bases and J by 5 bases, with 16 bases between the two germline ends. CDR1 and CDR2 (germline): MNHNS, SASEGT. CDR3 sequence reads: CASSEEDRPRETQYF. In nucleotides, the CDR3 is TGTGCCAGCAGTGAGGAGGACCGCCCCAGGGAGACCCAGTACTTC.

The rearrangement joins TRBV6-1 to TRBJ2-1, with 9 positions matching TRBD1. The CDR3 covers 16 residues. CDR1 and CDR2 from the germline V gene are MNHNS and SASEGT. After removal of 4 bases from V and 2 bases from J, the junction contained 6 bases not matched to a gene. The CDR3 DNA sequence: TGTGCCAGCAGTGCGGGACAGGGTAAAGCCTACAATGAGCAGTTCTTC. Its protein is CASSAGQGKAYNEQFF.

The rearrangement joins TRBV7-2 to TRBJ2-3; D is perhaps TRBD1 (7 bases). The CDR3 is made up of 18 amino acids. CDR1 and CDR2 from the germline V gene are SGHTA and FQGNSA. The V gene lost 3 bases and the J gene lost 0 bases, with 19 bases spanning the gap. CDR3 sequence: CASSFEGGGTASTDTQYF. The CDR3 bases are TGTGCCAGCAGCTTCGAAGGGGGCGGGACGGCTAGCACAGATACGCAGTATTTT.

The chain is built from TRBV5-6 and TRBJ1-2; 8 nucleotides line up with TRBD1. There are 15 residues in the CDR3. The J segment lost 6 bases and the V segment lost 2 bases, leaving 9 bases of the junction unmatched. Germline loops: CDR1 SGHDT, CDR2 YYEEEE. CDR3 DNA: TGTGCCAGCAGCTTACCGACAGGGGTGAGTGATGGCTACACCTTC. Residues: CASSLPTGVSDGYTF.

This chain links TRBV7-9 with TRBJ2-2; possible D gene TRBD2, 6 bases. Between the trimmed V and J ends, which lost 0 bases and 5 bases, there was a span of 7 bases. From germline, CDR1 is SEHNR and CDR2 FQNEAQ (reference sequence). This CDR3 has 14 residues. CDR3: CASSLARGTGELFF. CDR3 nucleotides: TGTGCCAGCAGCTTAGCACGGGGGACCGGGGAGCTGTTTTTT.

The gene calls are TRBV29-1 and TRBJ2-3, with D perhaps TRBD1 (6 bases). Germline-derived CDR1 and CDR2 are SQVTM and ANQGSEA. This CDR3 contains 15 residues. Trimming stripped 7 bases from V and 3 bases from J, with 20 bases between. CDR3 DNA: TGCAGCGCCAGAGGAACAGGGTATTGGACAGATACGCAGTATTTT. Its protein is CSARGTGYWTDTQYF.

This chain uses TRBV27 with TRBJ1-5; D is unresolved. Germline lookup yields CDR1 MNHEY and CDR2 SMNVEV (reference sequence). The CDR3 loop spans 14 amino acids. V lost 3 bases and J 7 bases, leaving 13 bases between the germline ends. CDR3 coding DNA: TGTGCCAGCAGTTTTGGTCGGGGTGGCCAGCCCCAGCATTTT. It codes for CASSFGRGGQPQHF.

This rearrangement joins TRBV4-1 to TRBJ1-5, with 11 positions matching TRBD1. Germline V gives CDR1 MGHRA, CDR2 YSYEKL. Germline trimming cut 2 bases from V and 7 bases from J; bases unmatched to any gene: 7. The CDR3 has 16 residues. CDR3 loop: CASSQPGQGAQQPQHF. The CDR3, as DNA: TGCGCCAGCAGCCAACCTGGACAGGGGGCCCAACAGCCCCAGCATTTT.